This T cell receptor beta chain comes out of a study of graft-versus-host responses after intestinal transplantation. The CDR3 covers 14 residues. Trimming at V came to 5 bases and at J to 8 bases, leaving 10 bases not matched to a gene. Germline V gene data show CDR1 as SGHNT and CDR2 as YENEEA. Sequencing used immunoSEQ multiplex PCR; TCRdb keeps in-frame clones, though not all of them. This sample has some 140,000 clones; more than 80% occur once, and the top ten carry over 0.15%. Study observations and caveats: Among recipient marrow samples, GvH clones were found; some appeared first in ileum or blood.

About this clone itself: What it binds is not known.

This specimen was unstimulated CD4+ T cells sorted from spleen or lymph node cells, taken before intestinal transplant. The V call is TRBV11-3, the J call TRBJ1-2, with 8 positions matching TRBD1. This receptor was taken from a human donor who received an intestinal transplant. CDR3 DNA sequence: TGTGCCAGCAGCCGAATGTGCAGGGGGCAAGGCTACACCTTC. Its translation is CASSRMCRGQGYTF.